These T cell receptor beta chains were read from a single sample in a study of blood T cell repertoires in COVID-19. Sequencing was performed with immunoSEQ multiplex PCR; in TCRdb, only in-frame clones are kept and a portion is missing. Of roughly 170,000 clones listed, 70% to 90% were seen once; the top ten hold 2.5% to 3.5%. What was sequenced was peripheral blood. The receptors here all came from a man aged 35 to 55 with active or convalescent COVID-19. The conserved cysteine and the conserved F or W are not part of the CDR3 here.

j_gene,v_gene,CDR3aa
TRBJ2-1,TRBV5-4,ASSWGIRDRNNEQF
TRBJ2-2,TRBV6-2/TRBV6-3,ASSSQGWGGELF
TRBJ1-4,TRBV5-1,ASSGGQRGEKLF
TRBJ1-6,TRBV4-1,ASSTDRTRNSPLH
TRBJ1-5,TRBV19,ASSARQRQPQH
TRBJ2-1,TRBV2,ASSPKPGTSGPSSYNEQF
TRBJ2-5,TRBV4-1,ASSQEAGTSVQETQY
TRBJ1-5,TRBV6-2/TRBV6-3,ASSYKGGVQPQH
TRBJ2-7,TRBV6-6,ASNTGVSSYEQY
TRBJ2-2,TRBV7-2,ASSPWASGGSGELF
TRBJ2-4,TRBV7-6,ASSLEYGGASTSKNIQY
TRBJ1-1,TRBV10-3,ATRGDRGGTEAF
TRBJ2-5,TRBV11-2,ASNYLGQGALFETQY
TRBJ1-2,TRBV9,ASSPGTGSHGYT